This T cell receptor beta chain came from a study of blood T cell repertoires in COVID-19. Measured with immunoSEQ multiplex PCR; TCRdb has only the in-frame clones, and not every one. The sample contains more than 110,000 clones, around 80% of which appear only once. CDR1 and CDR2 (germline): LGHDT, YNNKEL (reference sequence). This CDR3 has 13 amino acids. V shed 3 bases and J shed 4 bases, with 9 bases lying between them. Specimen: peripheral blood. The chain combines TRBV3-1 (or the pseudogene TRBV3-2) with TRBJ1-2; D uncertain. The clonotype comes from a man aged 55 to 70 with acute or convalescent COVID-19. This chain's CDR3 is CASSQASSYGYTF. DNA of the CDR3: TGTGCCAGCAGCCAGGCAAGTTCCTATGGCTACACCTTC.